The 28 T cell receptor beta chains given below trace back to one sample, sequenced in a study of a mutant IDH1 vaccine in newly diagnosed glioma. Time point denoted: baseline, week 1 (first vaccination visit). This sample's treatment: pre-vaccination baseline after standard-of-care therapy. Clones were read by immunoSEQ multiplex PCR, and TCRdb kept only the in-frame ones, dropping some. The repertoire consists of roughly 41,000 clones, with around 78% occurring once and the leading ten covering roughly 9%. This specimen was PBMCs, taken from a glioma patient treated with radiotherapy, temozolomide or both. Receptors were obtained from a man aged 35 to 55 with glioma. Some clones in this sample may be carry-over from other donors' samples.

The genes are TRBV19 and TRBJ1-2, with TRBD1 matching over 7 bases. The CDR3 consists of 15 residues. From germline, CDR1 is LNHDA and CDR2 SQIVND (reference sequence). Trimming cost V 6 bases and J 2 bases; bases outside gene matches: 9. The CDR3 DNA reads as TGTGCCAGTAGGGCCGGGACAGACGAAAACTATGGCTACACCTTC. It encodes CASRAGTDENYGYTF.

This clone has only one observation. This rearrangement joins TRBV10-2 to TRBJ2-5, with D tentatively TRBD1 or TRBD2 (5 bases each). The V and J ends lost 5 bases and 4 bases respectively, with 11 bases between them. Germline V gives CDR1 WSHSY, CDR2 SAAADI. The CDR3 is made up of 13 amino acids. In DNA, the CDR3 is TGCGCCAGCAGTTCCGGGACGGGAGAGACCCAGTACTTC. Encoded protein: CASSSGTGETQYF.

V and J are TRBV29-1 and TRBJ2-7; D tentatively reads TRBD1 or TRBD2 (5 bases each). The CDR3 has 14 residues. V was pared by 7 bases and J by 3 bases, with 19 bases between. The germline V gene has CDR1 SQVTM and CDR2 ANQGSEA. The CDR3 here is CSAKGNPTSYEQYF. In nucleotides, the CDR3 is TGCAGCGCTAAGGGGAACCCAACTAGCTACGAGCAGTACTTC.

The chain is built from TRBV5-1 and TRBJ1-1, with TRBD1 as a possible D gene (5 bases). This CDR3 spans 14 amino acids. V dropped 7 bases and J dropped 4 bases, with 17 bases sitting between them. Germline CDR1 is SGHRS and CDR2 is YFSETQ. CDR3 coding DNA: TGCGCCAGCGGGGTCGGTCAGGGAGGCACTGAAGCTTTCTTT. Protein product: CASGVGQGGTEAFF.

This chain uses TRBV18 with TRBJ1-6, with D possibly being TRBD1 (5 bases). V lost 2 bases, J lost 7 bases, and 18 bases lay in between. CDR1 and CDR2 from the germline V gene are KGHSH and LQKENI. There are 17 residues in the CDR3. CDR3 amino acids: CASSPVRHSKGNSPLHF. Here the CDR3 DNA reads TGTGCCAGCTCACCAGTCCGACATTCGAAGGGGAATTCACCCCTCCACTTT. Filled out from reference TRBV18 and TRBJ1-6, the complete variable domain reads NAGVMQNPRHLVRRRGQEARLRCSPMKGHSHVYWYRQLPEEGLKFMVYLQKENIIDESGMPKERFSAEFPKEGPSILRIQQVVRGDSAAYFCASSPVRHSKGNSPLHFGNGTRLTVT.

The chain recombines TRBV12-5 with TRBJ1-1; TRBD1 matches 10 bases. The CDR3 runs to 14 residues. CDR1 and CDR2 from the germline V gene are LGHNT and FRNRAP. Unmatched junction bases numbered 7, after V lost 7 bases and J lost 5 bases. CDR3 nucleotides: TGTGCTAGTGCCCGGACAGGGGGAGGGACTGAAGCTTTCTTT. It is translated as CASARTGGGTEAFF.

CDR3 region: CASSKGTGGMCQPQHF. The CDR3 DNA follows: TGTGCCAGCAGCAAAGGGACAGGGGGAATGTGTCAGCCCCAGCATTTT. The V call is TRBV21-1, the J call TRBJ1-5; the DNA was not used to check the table's D call, TRBD1. TRBV21-1 is listed as a pseudogene. The CDR3 consists of 16 residues.

This chain uses TRBV9 with TRBJ1-3; D ambiguous. This CDR3 is built from 15 residues. Trimming removed 4 bases from V and 0 bases from J, with 11 bases in between. The V gene's germline CDR1 is SGDLS and CDR2 YYNGEE. The CDR3 is CASSPSQPSGNTIYF. The CDR3 DNA follows: TGTGCCAGCAGCCCCTCCCAGCCCTCTGGAAACACCATATATTTT.

CDR3 protein: CASSPPADPLHF. CDR3 sequence (DNA): TGTGCCAGCAGCCCCCCAGCGGATCCCCTCCACTTT. The chain uses TRBV28 and TRBJ1-6, with D uncertain. V lost 6 bases, J lost 13 bases, and 13 bases lay in between. The length of the CDR3 is 12 residues. Germline CDR1 reads MDHEN; CDR2 reads SYDVKM.

This chain connects TRBV5-4 to TRBJ2-3, with TRBD2 matching 10 bases. CDR1 is SGHNT and CDR2 is YYREEE in the germline V gene (reference sequence). This CDR3 has 16 amino acids. The trim removed 1 base at V and 1 base at J, leaving 3 bases unmatched. The CDR3 spells CASSLRLAGGTDTQYF. The CDR3 nucleotides are TGTGCCAGCAGCTTGAGGCTAGCGGGGGGCACAGATACGCAGTATTTT.

This clone was seen more than once but under ten times. The DNA of the CDR3 is TGTGCCAGCAGTTCTGGCAGGAATAATTCACCCCTCCACTTT. Translated, it gives CASSSGRNNSPLHF. The chain links TRBV27 to TRBJ1-6; no clear D. Germline loops: CDR1 MNHEY, CDR2 SMNVEV (reference sequence). The V gene lost 4 bases and the J gene lost 5 bases, with 9 bases spanning the gap. The CDR3 extends over 14 amino acids.

This sequence joins TRBV4-1 and TRBJ1-1, with D hard to call. The CDR3 is made up of 15 amino acids. The V end was cut by 0 bases, the J end by 11 bases, with 19 bases between. The germline V gene has CDR1 MGHRA and CDR2 YSYEKL. The CDR3 loop is CASSQEGRATPEAFF. In nucleotides, the CDR3 is TGCGCCAGCAGCCAAGAGGGCCGTGCCACCCCGGAGGCTTTCTTT.

V gene TRBV30 combines with J gene TRBJ2-1, with D possibly TRBD1 on 6 matching bases. Germline V lookup: CDR1 GTSNPN, CDR2 SVGIG (reference sequence). V was clipped by 2 bases and J by 8 bases, with 16 bases between them. This CDR3 spans 14 amino acids. CDR3 residues: CAWSPRGLGDEQFF. Written as DNA, the CDR3 is TGTGCCTGGAGTCCCAGGGGTTTGGGCGATGAGCAGTTCTTC.

This chain joins TRBV7-9 and TRBJ1-6; D gene uncertain. The CDR3 has 16 residues. Germline assignment: CDR1 SEHNR and CDR2 FQNEAQ (reference sequence). Between the trimmed V and J ends, which lost 5 bases and 3 bases, there was a span of 14 bases. CDR3 protein: CASSQVDLIYNSPLHF. CDR3 DNA sequence: TGTGCCAGCAGCCAAGTTGACCTAATCTATAATTCACCCCTCCACTTT.

This clone was seen a handful of times. The CDR3 DNA follows: TGTGCCATCAGTGAGTCAGGGCATCTAGGCTCCTATAATTCACCCCTCCACTTT. Translated: CAISESGHLGSYNSPLHF. The chain couples TRBV10-3 to TRBJ1-6; D unresolved. Trimming took off 0 bases at V and 0 bases at J, with 12 bases between the two ends. Germline lookup yields CDR1 ENHRY and CDR2 SYGVKD. The CDR3 runs 18 residues.

This sequence joins TRBV10-3 and TRBJ1-5, with TRBD1 matching over 7 bases. The CDR3 is 15 amino acids. Trimming removed 10 bases from V and 0 bases from J; junction bases left unmatched: 9. Germline CDR1 reads ENHRY; CDR2 reads SYGVKD. CDR3 DNA sequence: TGTGCCACCCGACAGGGTCATGATAGCAATCAGCCCCAGCATTTT. Protein sequence: CATRQGHDSNQPQHF.

V gene TRBV7-9 combines with J gene TRBJ1-5; 9 bases align to TRBD1. The CDR3 is made up of 17 amino acids. V trimming: 5 bases; J trimming: 5 bases; junction bases outside the gene matches: 13. Germline lookup yields CDR1 SEHNR and CDR2 FQNEAQ (reference sequence). CDR3 sequence: CASSQTGGTGGYQPQHF. The CDR3 DNA is TGTGCCAGCAGCCAAACCGGAGGAACAGGGGGCTATCAGCCCCAGCATTTT.

The rearrangement links TRBV14 to TRBJ2-5; TRBD1 matches at 10 bases. CDR1 SGHDN and CDR2 FVKESK come from the germline V gene. This CDR3 region has 18 residues. V dropped 4 bases and J dropped 4; count of bases not matched to a gene: 15. The CDR3 nucleotides are TGTGCCAGCAGCCGATTAAGGACAGGGGGTGTCCTAGGAGAGACCCAGTACTTC. Translation: CASSRLRTGGVLGETQYF.

This clone was counted a few times. The gene calls are TRBV4-2 and TRBJ2-1, with D unclear. Between the trimmed V and J ends, which lost 4 bases and 8 bases, there was a span of 15 bases. Germline V gene lookup returns CDR1 LGHNA and CDR2 YNFKEQ. The CDR3 contains 14 residues. This chain's CDR3 is CASSLSRAADEQFF. CDR3 coding DNA: TGTGCCAGCAGCCTAAGTCGGGCCGCGGATGAGCAGTTCTTC.

This sequence joins TRBV6-1 and TRBJ2-6, with TRBD1 matching 8 bases. Germline-derived CDR1 and CDR2 are MNHNS and SASEGT. The CDR3 covers 14 residues. V was pared by 6 bases and J by 10 bases, with 8 bases of the junction left unmatched. The CDR3 here is CASSPRTGRNVLTF. In nucleotides, the CDR3 is TGTGCCAGCAGCCCCCGGACAGGGCGTAACGTCCTGACTTTC.

This clone was seen a few times. The chain recombines TRBV7-9 with TRBJ1-1; D is ambiguous. This CDR3 region has 15 residues. The ends were cut back, 5 bases at V and 1 base at J, with 14 bases in the middle. From germline, CDR1 is SEHNR and CDR2 FQNEAQ (reference sequence). Here the CDR3 reads CASSPTYSPNTEAFF. As DNA, the CDR3 is TGTGCCAGCAGCCCAACGTACAGTCCGAACACTGAAGCTTTCTTT.

The chain uses TRBV11-2 and TRBJ2-4, with TRBD1 identical over 10 bases. The germline CDR1 and CDR2 sequences are SGHAT and FQNNGV. V shed 1 base and J 6 bases; nucleotides not matched to a gene: 0. The CDR3 is 14 residues long. The CDR3 DNA is TGTGCCAGCAGCTTAGGGGACAGGGGAAACATTCAGTACTTC. Encoded protein: CASSLGDRGNIQYF.

CDR3 loop: CASSWATEAFF. The CDR3 bases are TGTGCCAGCAGTTGGGCAACTGAAGCTTTCTTT. The V call is TRBV2, the J call TRBJ1-1, with D uncertain. The V gene lost 5 bases and the J gene lost 5 bases, with 6 bases spanning the gap. This CDR3 has 11 residues. Per the germline V gene, CDR1 is SNHLY and CDR2 is FYNNEI.

This clone was detected a few times. The chain recombines TRBV19 with TRBJ2-7; 7 nucleotides match TRBD1. V lost 5 bases to trimming and J lost 2 bases; unmatched junction nucleotides: 3. Germline V lookup: CDR1 LNHDA, CDR2 SQIVND (reference sequence). The CDR3 runs 13 residues. The CDR3: CASSDRATYEQYF. DNA of the CDR3: TGTGCCAGTAGTGACAGGGCGACCTACGAGCAGTACTTC.

The chain links TRBV27 to TRBJ2-2; tentatively, D is TRBD1 (6 bases). There are 14 residues in the CDR3. V was trimmed by 6 bases and J by 8 bases, leaving 16 bases between them. Germline CDR1 is MNHEY and CDR2 is SMNVEV (reference sequence). CDR3 amino acids: CASSSTGNSGELFF. Written as DNA, the CDR3 is TGTGCCAGCAGCTCTACAGGGAACTCGGGGGAGCTGTTTTTT.

The chain couples TRBV6-1 to TRBJ2-3; 7 bases are shared with TRBD1. With 7 bases clipped from V and 1 base from J, the junction kept 8 bases outside the gene matches. The CDR3 runs 15 residues. In germline, CDR1 is MNHNS, CDR2 SASEGT. The CDR3: CASMTGSRGTDTQYF. In nucleotides, the CDR3 is TGTGCCAGCATGACAGGGTCGAGGGGCACAGATACGCAGTATTTT.

This chain links TRBV5-4 with TRBJ2-1; 8 bases agree with TRBD1. The CDR3 sequence is 15 residues long. The V gene's germline CDR1 is SGHNT and CDR2 YYREEE (reference sequence). V was pared by 5 bases and J by 9 bases, with 13 bases of the junction left unmatched. CDR3 loop: CASSPWGQAAGEQFF. The CDR3 DNA reads as TGTGCCAGCAGTCCCTGGGGACAGGCCGCTGGTGAGCAGTTCTTC.

This clone is medium-sized by share. The chain combines TRBV5-6 with TRBJ1-5; weak D call: TRBD1 (5 bases). CDR3 size: 14 residues. In germline, CDR1 is SGHDT, CDR2 YYEEEE. V lost 2 bases and J lost 7, with 13 bases in between. The CDR3 nucleotides read TGTGCCAGCAGCTTCGGGCGCAGGGACCAGCCCCAGCATTTT. Translating it yields CASSFGRRDQPQHF. Together with reference TRBV5-6 and TRBJ1-5, the CDR3 gives the full variable domain: DAGVTQSPTHLIKTRGQQVTLRCSPKSGHDTVSWYQQALGQGPQFIFQYYEEEERQRGNFPDRFSGHQFPNYSSELNVNALLLGDSALYLCASSFGRRDQPQHFGDGTRLSIL.